This T cell receptor beta chain derives from a study of CD8+ T cells in alopecia areata (dated by TCRdb to 2017 to 2018). Study-level background: The treated patients, all with moderate-to-severe alopecia areata, were enrolled in an open-label pilot trial of oral tofacitinib given at 5 to 10 mg twice daily. Patients stayed on tofacitinib for 6 to 18 months and then had 6 months of follow-up off drug so that delayed response and recurrence could be assessed. Disease severity in treated patients was measured with the SALT score, which quantifies the percentage of affected scalp surface area. To study T cell clonal expansion in alopecia areata, the researchers applied high-throughput TCRbeta sequencing to both the C3H/HeJ mouse model and human patients. Human TCRbeta sequencing covered scalp tissue and sorted CD4+ and CD8+ peripheral blood T cells from patchy and totalis/universalis alopecia areata patients and healthy controls. Patients on tofacitinib were biopsied at baseline and after 4 and 24 weeks of treatment, and several of the patients also had a later scalp biopsy. Clonality in the scalp was compared among normal scalp (n=4), patchy alopecia areata scalp (n=8), and alopecia totalis/universalis scalp (n=8). RNA was extracted with the PAXgene miRNA kit for fixed scalp, the miRNeasy kit for PBMCs, and the RNeasy kit for mouse skin. TCRbeta CDR3 regions were amplified by immunoSEQ multiplex PCR with 35 Vbeta forward and 13 Jbeta reverse primers. What the work shows at the level of the full study, not this receptor alone: Shared TCR sequences between patients were less evident than in mice, which may be partly attributable to HLA diversity in the patient population. The treated cohort was small, with a single nonresponder, so links between baseline CD8+ expansion and response need larger studies. During tofacitinib treatment, many expanded lesional clones remained in scalp and blood, and this persistence may partly explain relapse after treatment is stopped. Resident alphabeta T cells in normal human skin are also sequenced, complicating scalp TCR repertoire analysis, unlike mouse skin dominated by gammadelta T cells. Higher clonality and more expanded CD8+ clones were observed in lesional scalp than in normal scalp, particularly in alopecia totalis/universalis, a finding suggestive of antigenic drive. Tofacitinib significantly lowered scalp clonality and the number of expanded CD8+ clones among the top 100 scalp clones.

As concerns this clone: The antigen it recognizes is unknown. No base qualities exist here, and no much larger clone lies one base off it.

Library preparation was by the immunoSEQ multiplex PCR assay. For TCR sequencing, RNA was extracted from every sample and reverse transcribed into cDNA to serve as template. First-strand cDNA was synthesized using SuperScript III with a 2:1 mix of oligo-dT and random hexamers. A synthetic immune receptor repertoire was used to assess amplification bias, and residual bias was removed computationally. In the authors' own workflow: Raw reads were preprocessed to remove errors, and CDR3 was defined by IMGT conventions from the conserved cysteine to phenylalanine. To get clonality, Shannon entropy was normalized by log2 of the number of productive unique TCRs and the result was subtracted from 1. Whether each scalp clone was CD4 or CD8 was inferred by checking scalp TCRbeta sequences against the CD4 and CD8 repertoires from sorted blood. The table comes from immuneACCESS by way of TCRdb, which keeps in-frame sequences with V and J called. Part of the clones is missing from these tables; in studies checked, under half for an unresolved V gene and the rest for unknown reasons. V, J and clone size are those of that table, while D and trimming were read from the DNA. The sample table lists approximately 110,000 clones, roughly 50% of them with a count of one. 10% to 15% of the sample is in the top ten clones.

What this sample's time point label stands for: 24 weeks on oral tofacitinib. The sample's treatment or condition label is to be understood as: oral pan-JAK inhibitor, 5-10 mg twice daily. Lesional scalp punch biopsies and peripheral blood were obtained from alopecia areata patients. PBMCs were isolated by density centrifugation and stained for CD3, CD4 and CD8, after which CD4+ and CD8+ T cells were sorted on a FACSAria. From V the trimming removes 6 bases and from J it removes 5 bases, while the gene matches leave 7 bases of the junction unaccounted for. The germline V gene (reference sequence) specifies MNHEY as CDR1 and SMNVEV as CDR2. The CDR3 spans 13 residues, from the cysteine through the phenylalanine. Only the CDR3 portion is preserved as DNA: 39 bases, with reading frame beginning at the first base.

This sample comprised CD8+ T cells sorted from blood, obtained at week 24, from a patient treated with tofacitinib. This clonotype was sampled from a human donor with alopecia areata. The V gene is TRBV27 and the J gene is TRBJ2-7; 7 of the junction bases match TRBD2. The nucleotide sequence is TGTGCCAGCAGCCAAGCGGGAATGCACGAGCAGTACTTC. It specifies CASSQAGMHEQYF.